This T cell receptor beta chain stems from a study of cytomegalovirus exposure and HLA in healthy donors. Whole-study findings and limits: Presence/absence analyses took donor sequencing depth as roughly uniform.

In the case of this clone: The target antigen is unknown.

Per germline, CDR1 SGHTA and CDR2 FQGTGA. Unmatched junction bases numbered 5, after V lost 5 bases and J lost 6 bases. This CDR3 spans 14 amino acids. The PCR had 60 Vbeta and 13 Jbeta primers. This table comes from immunoSEQ multiplex PCR, and its TCRdb copy is limited to in-frame clones, with some not included. The table has around 65,000 clones, around 80% seen once. This TCR was sampled from a man aged 50-59 years in good health and CMV-seropositive. Sequenced: PBMCs. The chain links TRBV7-3 to TRBJ2-1, with TRBD2 matching over 9 bases. The CDR3 is CASSPYSGSNEQFF. The CDR3 DNA reads as TGTGCCAGCAGCCCCTATAGCGGGAGCAATGAGCAGTTCTTC.